One TCR beta chain is described in this entry. It lacks a known antigen. There are no base qualities to consult, and no much larger clone falls within one base. The data were obtained in a study of blood T cell repertoires in COVID-19 (dated by TCRdb to the early 2020s). Broadly, across the study: The collaborator samples originated in the United States, Italy and Spain and spanned the acute and convalescent phases of COVID-19. HLA class I and class II types, where available, came from metadata supplied by the sample provider rather than from assay-based typing. Samples came from the ongoing ImmuneRACE study (first 160 participants) plus 1,254 subjects from 6 global collaborators. Subjects who had been exposed to COVID-19, were actively infected with it, or had recovered from it provided the deeply sampled blood TCRbeta repertoires that made up the dataset. A freely available public database, intended as a resource for researchers studying the immune response to SARS-CoV-2, is where the repertoires were released. Nearly every sample came with metadata listing a de-identified subject ID, COVID-19 status, age in years and sex. The material from the prospective study consisted of cDNA or gDNA derived from T cells, B-cell-depleted T cells, or PBMCs.

Results and caveats for the whole study, not just this receptor: The quantity of clinical and demographic metadata differed by source and by participant and was supplied without curation.

A second Seattle source provided samples from volunteer blood donors who had recovered from COVID-19. Collaborating institutions collected whole blood in K2EDTA tubes following their own protocols. For TCRbeta analysis, collaborator samples were shipped as frozen whole blood, as isolated PBMCs, or as DNA extracted from either sample type. V gives up 0 bases and J gives up 13 bases, and the segment between their germline ends measures 16 bases. The germline V gene sets CDR1 to KGHSH and CDR2 to LQKENI. CDR3 length: 14 amino acids, cysteine to phenylalanine. The kept DNA is CDR3 alone, 42 bases in frame from the first base. The immunoSEQ Assay, a bias-controlled multiplex PCR, was used to amplify TCRbeta CDR3 regions from genomic DNA. For the original study's pipeline: The number of nucleated cells in each sample was estimated by amplification of reference gene primers within the assay. Sequence reads were collapsed and filtered to measure the absolute abundance of every unique TCRbeta CDR3 rearrangement. For each sample, productive Simpson clonality was calculated as the square root of Simpson's diversity index across productive rearrangements. TCRdb's version of the immuneACCESS table is confined to in-frame rearrangements and falls short of the full clone set. An unresolved V gene accounts for under half of the shortfall where checked; the remainder is of unknown origin. From that table come the V and J calls and clone size; the DNA was used to work out D and trimming. The sample contains some 240,000 clones, approximately 89% of them found a single time. The ten top clones hold roughly 4.5% of the sample.

Recombination joined TRBV18 with TRBJ2-1; no D gene is confidently identified. Sequencing was performed on peripheral blood. The TCR was taken from a woman aged 40 to 50 who had recovered from COVID-19. The nucleotides are TGTGCCAGCTCACCACCGGTGGGCATGCTTCATCAGTTCTTC. The translation is CASSPPVGMLHQFF. Beyond the CDR3, the reference TRBV18 and TRBJ2-1 genes provide the residues; the full variable domain reads: NAGVMQNPRHLVRRRGQEARLRCSPMKGHSHVYWYRQLPEEGLKFMVYLQKENIIDESGMPKERFSAEFPKEGPSILRIQQVVRGDSAAYFCASSPPVGMLHQFFGPGTRLTVL.